This is a list of T cell receptor beta chains from one sample in a study of a mutant IDH1 vaccine in newly diagnosed glioma. Measured with immunoSEQ multiplex PCR; TCRdb has only the in-frame clones, and not every one. In the table there are tens of thousands of clones, more than 75% of which are singletons. These receptors have no identified antigens. The source was PBMCs, collected from a glioma patient whose treatment included an IDH1 peptide vaccine. These receptors came from a man in his fifties or sixties with glioma. CDR3s include the opening cysteine and the closing phenylalanine or tryptophan. D genes are given only for firm matches. Expanded clones get a size class; other rows say once, few or many, or leave the size out.

abundance: -
v_gene: TRBV5-4
j_gene: TRBJ2-3
d_gene: -
CDR3nt: TGTGCCAGCAGCTTGGTTTCAGTCACAGATACGCAGTATTTT
CDR3aa: CASSLVSVTDTQYF

abundance: -
v_gene: TRBV25-1
j_gene: TRBJ2-7
d_gene: TRBD1
CDR3nt: TGTGCCAGTCAACAGGGGTTTGGCTACGAGCAGTACTTC
CDR3aa: CASQQGFGYEQYF

abundance: -
v_gene: TRBV2
j_gene: TRBJ2-6
d_gene: -
CDR3nt: TGTGCCAGGGAACTGGGACAAAGACTTTCTGGGGCCAACGTCCTGACTTTC
CDR3aa: CARELGQRLSGANVLTF

abundance: -
v_gene: TRBV2
j_gene: TRBJ1-5
d_gene: -
CDR3nt: TGTGCCAGCAGTGTACAGTGGGGCAATCAGCCCCAGCATTTT
CDR3aa: CASSVQWGNQPQHF

abundance: -
v_gene: TRBV25-1
j_gene: TRBJ1-6
d_gene: -
CDR3nt: TGTGCCAGCAGTGAATCGGAGGGTCTTACCTATAATTCACCCCTCCACTTT
CDR3aa: CASSESEGLTYNSPLHF

abundance: -
v_gene: TRBV10-3
j_gene: TRBJ2-7
d_gene: -
CDR3nt: TGTGCCATCAGTGAGGCGGGGGCAACCTACGAGCAGTACTTC
CDR3aa: CAISEAGATYEQYF

abundance: -
v_gene: TRBV6-1
j_gene: TRBJ1-3
d_gene: -
CDR3nt: TGTGCCAGCAGCCAGACTGGAAACACCATATATTTT
CDR3aa: CASSQTGNTIYF

abundance: -
v_gene: TRBV19
j_gene: TRBJ2-7
d_gene: -
CDR3nt: TGTGCCAGTAGTCCACAGGGAGGGGAGGCCCTCGAGCAGTACTTC
CDR3aa: CASSPQGGEALEQYF

abundance: -
v_gene: TRBV4-3
j_gene: TRBJ1-5
d_gene: -
CDR3nt: TGCGCCAGCAGCCCGGTCTCAAGCAATCAGCCCCAGCATTTT
CDR3aa: CASSPVSSNQPQHF

abundance: few
v_gene: TRBV7-9
j_gene: TRBJ2-5
d_gene: -
CDR3nt: TGTGCCAGCAGCTGGGACAACGAAGAGACCCAGTACTTC
CDR3aa: CASSWDNEETQYF

abundance: -
v_gene: TRBV20-1
j_gene: TRBJ1-1
d_gene: -
CDR3nt: TGCAGTGCTCCTTTCCAGGGAGAAGCTTTCTTT
CDR3aa: CSAPFQGEAFF

abundance: -
v_gene: TRBV28
j_gene: TRBJ2-2
d_gene: -
CDR3nt: TGTGCCAGCAGTTTCGGAACAGAAGGGACCGGGGAGCTGTTTTTT
CDR3aa: CASSFGTEGTGELFF

abundance: -
v_gene: TRBV5-1
j_gene: TRBJ2-7
d_gene: TRBD1
CDR3nt: TGCGCCAGCAGCGGGGGGACAGGGCCCTACGAGCAGTACTTC
CDR3aa: CASSGGTGPYEQYF

abundance: -
v_gene: TRBV19
j_gene: TRBJ2-5
d_gene: TRBD1
CDR3nt: TGTGCCAGTAGTAATCAGGACAGGGGAGGCCAGTACTTC
CDR3aa: CASSNQDRGGQYF

abundance: few
v_gene: TRBV10-2
j_gene: TRBJ2-1
d_gene: -
CDR3nt: TGCGCCAGCAGTGGGCAGGGGAGTGGCAATGAGCAGTTCTTC
CDR3aa: CASSGQGSGNEQFF

abundance: -
v_gene: TRBV15
j_gene: TRBJ2-2
d_gene: -
CDR3nt: TGTGCCACCAGCAGAGGGCAGCCGAACACCGGGGAGCTGTTTTTT
CDR3aa: CATSRGQPNTGELFF

abundance: -
v_gene: TRBV5-6
j_gene: TRBJ1-1
d_gene: -
CDR3nt: TGTGCCAGCAGCTTCCTCAGGGAGAACACTGAAGCTTTCTTT
CDR3aa: CASSFLRENTEAFF

abundance: -
v_gene: TRBV7-9
j_gene: TRBJ2-7
d_gene: TRBD1
CDR3nt: TGTGCCAGCAGCAAGGGACAGAATTACGAGCAGTACTTC
CDR3aa: CASSKGQNYEQYF

abundance: -
v_gene: TRBV18
j_gene: TRBJ1-4
d_gene: -
CDR3nt: TGTGCCAGCTCACCAGGGGAAGGGGAAAAACTGTTTTTT
CDR3aa: CASSPGEGEKLFF

abundance: -
v_gene: TRBV19
j_gene: TRBJ1-3
d_gene: -
CDR3nt: TGTGCCAGTAGGGAGGGGATCTCTGGAAACACCATATATTTT
CDR3aa: CASREGISGNTIYF

abundance: -
v_gene: TRBV2
j_gene: TRBJ2-5
d_gene: TRBD1
CDR3nt: TGTGCCAGCAGTGAAGCCAAACAGGGGGAGACCCAGTACTTC
CDR3aa: CASSEAKQGETQYF

abundance: once
v_gene: TRBV5-1
j_gene: TRBJ1-3
d_gene: -
CDR3nt: TGCGCCAGCAGCCTAGGACAGCCGGGGGGAAACACCATATATTTT
CDR3aa: CASSLGQPGGNTIYF

abundance: -
v_gene: TRBV29-1
j_gene: TRBJ2-7
d_gene: -
CDR3nt: TGCAGCGTTCGGGACTCCTATTACGAGCAGTACTTC
CDR3aa: CSVRDSYYEQYF

abundance: -
v_gene: TRBV6-5
j_gene: TRBJ2-7
d_gene: -
CDR3nt: TGTGCCAGCAGTTCTCCGTCCGGGGGGCCACCCTACGAGCAGTACTTC
CDR3aa: CASSSPSGGPPYEQYF